The 27 T cell receptor beta chains reported below all come from one sample, sequenced in a study of blood T cell repertoires in COVID-19. Clones were sequenced by immunoSEQ multiplex PCR, and TCRdb holds only the in-frame ones, with some missing. This sample has fewer than 300,000 clones, with over 75% found just once. The sequenced sample was peripheral blood. These receptors came from a human donor with COVID-19, enrolled during active disease. The donor label of this sample is uncertain.

The gene calls are TRBV7-3 and TRBJ2-6; D gene ambiguous. Trimming took 5 bases from V and 3 from J, leaving 11 bases between them. CDR3 length: 15 amino acids. Germline V gives CDR1 SGHTA, CDR2 FQGTGA. The CDR3 spells CASSPRLVGANVLTF. DNA of the CDR3: TGTGCCAGCAGCCCCCGGTTGGTTGGGGCCAACGTCCTGACTTTC.

The chain combines TRBV2 with TRBJ2-1, with a tentative D call TRBD2 (6 bases). CDR3 length: 15 amino acids. CDR1 is SNHLY, CDR2 FYNNEI, per germline. V dropped 5 bases and J dropped 8 bases, with 19 bases sitting between them. The CDR3 region is CASSPLTGAIDEQFF. The CDR3 DNA reads as TGTGCCAGCAGTCCCCTTACGGGAGCCATCGATGAGCAGTTCTTC.

The chain is built from TRBV7-2 and TRBJ2-1; 7 nucleotides line up with TRBD2. Per the germline V gene, CDR1 is SGHTA and CDR2 is FQGNSA. V was pared by 6 bases and J by 7 bases, with 6 bases of the junction left unmatched. The CDR3 runs 13 residues. CDR3 bases: TGTGCCAGCAGTAGCGGGTCATCAAATGAGCAGTTCTTC. Translated: CASSSGSSNEQFF.

The chain carries TRBV3-1 (or the pseudogene TRBV3-2) and TRBJ2-3; 7 nucleotides agree with TRBD1. Unmatched junction bases numbered 14, after V lost 5 bases and J lost 6 bases. Germline V lookup: CDR1 LGHDT, CDR2 YNNKEL (reference sequence). CDR3 size: 16 residues. Here the CDR3 DNA reads TGTGCCAGCAGCAGCCAGAGGGACAGACAGCCGGATACGCAGTATTTT. It encodes CASSSQRDRQPDTQYF.

The chain uses TRBV5-1 and TRBJ2-7, with D perhaps TRBD1 (5 bases). Trimming took 0 bases from V and 0 from J, leaving 19 bases between them. Germline assignment: CDR1 SGHRS and CDR2 YFSETQ. The CDR3 is made up of 18 amino acids. The CDR3 sequence is CASSLGQGRFPNSYEQYF. The CDR3 DNA follows: TGCGCCAGCAGCTTGGGCCAGGGCCGATTCCCAAACTCCTACGAGCAGTACTTC.

The gene calls are TRBV27 and TRBJ1-6; 9 positions match TRBD1. The CDR3 is 15 amino acids. Looked up from germline, CDR1 is MNHEY and CDR2 is SMNVEV (reference sequence). The V and J ends lost 6 bases and 9 bases, in that order; junction bases with no gene match: 9. CDR3 bases: TGTGCCAGCAGCTCGGGGACAGGGATTGGTTCACCCCTCCACTTT. Its translation is CASSSGTGIGSPLHF.

The chain combines TRBV18 with TRBJ1-1, with 8 bases that match TRBD1. The CDR3 consists of 14 residues. The germline CDR1 and CDR2 sequences are KGHSH and LQKENI. V shed 3 bases and J 2 bases; nucleotides not matched to a gene: 2. This chain's CDR3 is CASSPTGGNTEAFF. In nucleotides, the CDR3 is TGTGCCAGCTCACCTACAGGGGGAAACACTGAAGCTTTCTTT.

This clone was observed a single time. The rearrangement joins TRBV30 to TRBJ1-2; D uncertain. CDR1 GTSNPN and CDR2 SVGIG come from the germline V gene (reference sequence). Trimming removed 4 bases from V and 1 base from J, with 10 bases in between. This CDR3 region has 13 residues. The CDR3 loop reads CAWTPADNYGYTF. CDR3 nucleotide sequence: TGTGCCTGGACCCCGGCGGATAACTATGGCTACACCTTC.

The chain is built from TRBV7-8 and TRBJ2-3; D possibly corresponds to TRBD2 (6 bases). The V end was cut by 5 bases, the J end by 6 bases, with 15 bases between. Germline-derived CDR1 and CDR2 are SGHVS and FQNEAQ. This CDR3 is built from 14 residues. CDR3 amino acids: CASSGWGGGDTQYF. The CDR3 coding sequence is TGTGCCAGCAGCGGGTGGGGAGGCGGCGATACGCAGTATTTT. Filled out from reference TRBV7-8 and TRBJ2-3, the complete variable domain reads GAGVSQSPRYKVAKRGQDVALRCDPISGHVSLFWYQQALGQGPEFLTYFQNEAQLDKSGLPSDRFFAERPEGSVSTLKIQRTQQEDSAVYLCASSGWGGGDTQYFGPGTRLTVL.

The chain couples TRBV29-1 to TRBJ2-7; TRBD2 might be the D (6 bases). Germline CDR1 reads SQVTM; CDR2 reads ANQGSEA. V was cut by 5 bases and J by 1 base, with 6 bases left in between. CDR3 length: 11 residues. Here the CDR3 reads CSVRESYEQYF. The CDR3 nucleotides read TGCAGCGTTCGGGAGTCCTACGAGCAGTACTTC.

The chain is built from TRBV9 and TRBJ2-7, with 8 bases lining up with TRBD1. CDR1 is SGDLS, CDR2 YYNGEE, per germline. The CDR3 loop spans 16 amino acids. The V and J ends lost 3 bases and 5 bases, in that order; junction bases with no gene match: 13. CDR3 DNA: TGTGCCAGCAGCGGAACCAGGGGGCGACTACCGAACGAGCAGTACTTC. Translating gives CASSGTRGRLPNEQYF.

The chain couples TRBV24-1 to TRBJ2-1; possibly TRBD1 for D (6 bases). The CDR3 contains 12 residues. Trimming took off 9 bases at V and 6 bases at J, with 11 bases between the two ends. The germline V gene has CDR1 KGHDR and CDR2 SFDVKD. As DNA, the CDR3 is TGTGCCACCGCAGGGGTTGGCAATGAGCAGTTCTTC. Amino acids: CATAGVGNEQFF.

V is TRBV28 and J is TRBJ2-1; 11 nucleotides agree with TRBD2. The CDR3 length is 16 residues. V was clipped by 2 bases and J by 9 bases; unmatched bases: 9. Germline V gives CDR1 MDHEN, CDR2 SYDVKM. CDR3 region: CASSLPGTSGEGEQFF. The CDR3 coding sequence is TGTGCCAGCAGTTTACCGGGGACTAGCGGAGAAGGTGAGCAGTTCTTC.

The J gene is TRBJ1-6, the V gene TRBV10-2; TRBD1 agrees at 7 bases. This CDR3 spans 13 amino acids. The V and J ends lost 8 bases and 3 bases, in that order; junction bases with no gene match: 1. Germline V lookup: CDR1 WSHSY, CDR2 SAAADI. The CDR3 spells CASGTDYNSPLHF. The CDR3, as DNA: TGCGCCAGCGGGACAGACTATAATTCACCCCTCCACTTT.

About this clone itself: Other DNA variants within this sample encode the same CDR3. In DNA, the CDR3 is TGCGCCAGCAGCTTACAGGGGTCTGGAAACACCATATATTTT. It yields the protein CASSLQGSGNTIYF. The chain joins TRBV5-1 to TRBJ1-3, with TRBD1 matching 7 bases. The V gene's germline CDR1 is SGHRS and CDR2 YFSETQ. The CDR3 contains 14 residues. Trimming cost V 2 bases and J 1 base; bases outside gene matches: 0.

This chain connects TRBV28 to TRBJ2-7; 9 nucleotides line up with TRBD1. This CDR3 comprises 15 residues. J lost 7 bases, V lost 4 bases, and 11 bases had no gene match. Germline V gene data show CDR1 as MDHEN and CDR2 as SYDVKM. CDR3 sequence (DNA): TGTGCCAGCAGTTCTGGACAGGGGTTCACGGGGGAGCAGTACTTC. Translating gives CASSSGQGFTGEQYF.

The chain recombines TRBV28 with TRBJ1-5; TRBD1 agrees at 10 bases. V was clipped by 8 bases and J by 7 bases; unmatched bases: 8. The germline V gene encodes CDR1 MDHEN and CDR2 SYDVKM. CDR3 length: 14 residues. The chain's CDR3 is CASLGTGVSQPQHF. The CDR3 region has the DNA TGTGCCAGCTTAGGGACAGGGGTAAGCCAGCCCCAGCATTTT. The full variable domain, rest sourced from reference TRBV28 and TRBJ1-5, is DVKVTQSSRYLVKRTGEKVFLECVQDMDHENMFWYRQDPGLGLRLIYFSYDVKMKEKGDIPEGYSVSREKKERFSLILESASTNQTSMYLCASLGTGVSQPQHFGDGTRLSIL.

V and J are TRBV19 and TRBJ1-5, with 7 bases aligning to TRBD1. The CDR3 is made up of 15 amino acids. Germline values: CDR1 LNHDA, CDR2 SQIVND (reference sequence). V dropped 4 bases and J dropped 7; count of bases not matched to a gene: 10. CDR3 sequence reads: CASSTSPGGKQPQHF. The CDR3 DNA reads TGTGCCAGTAGTACCTCCCCAGGGGGGAAACAGCCCCAGCATTTT.

This chain links TRBV6-5 with TRBJ1-1; 7 nucleotides line up with TRBD1. The germline gives CDR1 MNHEY, CDR2 SVGAGI. The CDR3 spans 13 residues. J lost 1 base, V lost 6 bases, and 2 bases had no gene match. The CDR3, as DNA: TGTGCCAGCAGCCGGGACAGGAACACTGAAGCTTTCTTT. This sequence encodes CASSRDRNTEAFF.

V and J are TRBV7-2 and TRBJ1-3, with a weak D call TRBD1 (5 bases). The V gene lost 5 bases and the J gene lost 6 bases, with 23 bases spanning the gap. Germline CDR1 is SGHTA and CDR2 is FQGNSA. This CDR3 has 17 residues. This chain's CDR3 is CASSRAKDNLGLNTIYF. DNA for the CDR3: TGTGCCAGCAGCAGAGCTAAGGACAATCTGGGTCTAAACACCATATATTTT. Drawing the rest from reference TRBV7-2 and TRBJ1-3, the complete variable domain is GAGVSQSPSNKVTEKGKDVELRCDPISGHTALYWYRQSLGQGLEFLIYFQGNSAPDKSGLPSDRFSAERTGGSVSTLTIQRTQQEDSAVYLCASSRAKDNLGLNTIYFGEGSWLTVV.

V is TRBV6-5 and J is TRBJ2-2, with D perhaps TRBD2 (5 bases). The CDR3 is made up of 16 amino acids. Germline loops: CDR1 MNHEY, CDR2 SVGAGI. With 2 bases removed from V and 1 base from J, the gap between germline ends came to 11 bases. Written as DNA, the CDR3 is TGTGCCAGCAGTTACAGGGCGGGCGTGAACACCGGGGAGCTGTTTTTT. Amino acids: CASSYRAGVNTGELFF.

The CDR3 nucleotides read TGTGCCAGCAGTTTCGTGGTAGACACCGGGGAGCTGTTTTTT. Protein product: CASSFVVDTGELFF. The chain carries TRBV28 and TRBJ2-2, with D unresolved. Germline-derived CDR1 and CDR2 are MDHEN and SYDVKM. The CDR3 spans 14 residues. With 3 bases removed from V and 3 bases from J, the gap between germline ends came to 8 bases.

The chain is built from TRBV5-1 and TRBJ1-1; 8 bases line up with TRBD1. Germline V gene sequence: CDR1 SGHRS, CDR2 YFSETQ. Germline trimming cut 3 bases from V and 1 base from J; bases unmatched to any gene: 5. This CDR3 contains 15 residues. This CDR3 reads CASSSTGVRNTEAFF. DNA of the CDR3: TGCGCCAGCAGCTCGACAGGGGTGCGGAACACTGAAGCTTTCTTT.

The genes are TRBV6-5 and TRBJ1-1; weak D call: TRBD1 (6 bases). Trimming left V 2 bases short and J 9 bases short, with 10 bases between. Germline loops: CDR1 MNHEY, CDR2 SVGAGI. The CDR3 totals 12 residues. CDR3 DNA: TGTGCCAGCAGTTACGTGGGGGGGCAAGCTTTCTTT. Protein sequence: CASSYVGGQAFF.

CDR3 region: CASSKAGEGYTF. CDR3 DNA sequence: TGTGCCAGCAGCAAAGCGGGTGAGGGCTACACCTTC. V is TRBV3-1 (or the pseudogene TRBV3-2) and J is TRBJ1-2; D is uncertain. The CDR3 covers 12 residues. The ends were cut back, 5 bases at V and 8 bases at J, with 12 bases in the middle. In germline, CDR1 is LGHDT, CDR2 YNNKEL (reference sequence).

V is TRBV25-1 and J is TRBJ2-1, with D perhaps TRBD1 (6 bases). CDR1 MGHDK and CDR2 SYGVNS come from the germline V gene. The CDR3 loop spans 12 amino acids. V was trimmed by 4 bases and J by 15 bases, leaving 16 bases between them. The CDR3 DNA reads TGTGCCAGCAGTGCCCAGGGGTTTTCACGGTTCTTC. It encodes CASSAQGFSRFF.

The rearrangement uses TRBV5-5 and TRBJ1-1, with 8 bases matching TRBD1. The CDR3 is 14 amino acids. The V gene's germline CDR1 is SGHKS and CDR2 YYEKEE (reference sequence). Here the CDR3 reads CEGRGRLGHTEAFF. In DNA, the CDR3 is TGTGAGGGCAGGGGGCGCTTGGGCCACACTGAAGCTTTCTTT.